The 7 T cell receptor beta chains below were found in one sample sequenced in a study of PD-L1 blockade in urothelial cancer. Assay used: immunoSEQ multiplex PCR; TCRdb lists only in-frame clones, some missing. The repertoire consists of some 87,000 clones, with roughly 91% occurring once and the leading ten covering 1.5% to 2%. As for time point: pretreatment peripheral blood. The specimen was PBMCs, collected around atezolizumab (anti-PD-L1) treatment. All receptors derive from a man aged 55 to 70 with urothelial cancer.

This clone was observed many times. This chain links TRBV5-5 with TRBJ1-1, with D unresolved. The V gene's germline CDR1 is SGHKS and CDR2 YYEKEE (reference sequence). Trimming shortened V by 2 bases and J by 1 base, and 12 bases separated the two germline ends. The CDR3 contains 15 residues. CDR3 sequence reads: CASSFIPGENTEAFF. As DNA, the CDR3 is TGTGCCAGCAGCTTCATTCCGGGAGAGAACACTGAAGCTTTCTTT.

J is TRBJ2-1 and V is TRBV27, with D maybe TRBD2 (5 bases). CDR1 and CDR2 (germline): MNHEY, SMNVEV (reference sequence). V was pared by 6 bases and J by 15 bases, with 21 bases between. The CDR3 spans 13 residues. This CDR3 reads CASSRSSGNRRFF. The DNA for the CDR3 is TGTGCCAGCAGCCGAAGCTCCGGGAACCGGAGGTTCTTC.

The DNA of the CDR3 is TGTGCCAGCAGCGCTAGCGGACAGGGGAACACTGAAGCTTTCTTT. This sequence encodes CASSASGQGNTEAFF. The chain employs TRBV11-3 and TRBJ1-1; TRBD1 matches at 8 bases. V lost 5 bases, J lost 1 base, and 6 bases stayed unmatched. This CDR3 comprises 15 residues. The germline gives CDR1 SGHNT, CDR2 YENEEA. Combining the CDR3 with reference TRBV11-3 and TRBJ1-1 gives the whole variable domain EAGVVQSPRYKIIEKKQPVAFWCNPISGHNTLYWYLQNLGQGPELLIRYENEEAVDDSQLPKDRFSAERLKGVDSTLKIQPAELGDSAVYLCASSASGQGNTEAFFGQGTRLTVV.

The V gene is TRBV11-2, the J gene TRBJ1-1; possible D gene TRBD1, 6 bases. CDR1 and CDR2 from the germline V gene are SGHAT and FQNNGV. The CDR3 runs 15 residues. With 4 bases removed from V and 2 bases from J, the gap between germline ends came to 14 bases. Here the CDR3 reads CASSSTPGGNTEAFF. The CDR3 DNA reads as TGTGCCAGCAGCTCCACCCCTGGGGGCAACACTGAAGCTTTCTTT.

The chain has TRBV30 and TRBJ1-2; the D gene is possibly TRBD1 (5 bases). Trimming removed 2 bases from V and 7 bases from J, with 8 bases in between. The CDR3 spans 11 residues. CDR1 and CDR2 from the germline V gene are GTSNPN and SVGIG (reference sequence). Here the CDR3 reads CAWSRGGGYTF. CDR3 DNA: TGTGCCTGGAGTCGGGGGGGTGGCTACACCTTC.

This chain connects TRBV19 to TRBJ2-1; D is possibly TRBD2 (5 bases). This CDR3 is 16 amino acids long. V was cut by 3 bases and J by 0 bases, with 12 bases left in between. The germline V gene encodes CDR1 LNHDA and CDR2 SQIVND (reference sequence). The CDR3 DNA sequence: TGTGCCAGTAGTATCCTGGACTGGGCCTCCTACAATGAGCAGTTCTTC. This codes for CASSILDWASYNEQFF. Together with reference TRBV19 and TRBJ2-1, the CDR3 gives the full variable domain: DGGITQSPKYLFRKEGQNVTLSCEQNLNHDAMYWYRQDPGQGLRLIYYSQIVNDFQKGDIAEGYSVSREKKESFPLTVTSAQKNPTAFYLCASSILDWASYNEQFFGPGTRLTVL.

Note on this clone: At one boundary the junction diverges from the germline segment, which might be a read error. V and J are TRBV7-7 and TRBJ1-2; D possibly corresponds to TRBD1 (6 bases). Germline V gene lookup returns CDR1 SSHAT and CDR2 FNYEAQ (reference sequence). This CDR3 comprises 11 residues. This chain's CDR3 is CASSLTGGYTF. The CDR3 DNA sequence: TGTGCTAGCAGCTTAACAGGGGGCTACACCTTC. Full variable domain (rest looked up from reference TRBV7-7 and TRBJ1-2): GAGVSQSPRYKVTKRGQDVTLRCDPISSHATLYWYQQALGQGPEFLTYFNYEAQPDKSGLPSDRFSAERPEGSISTLTIQRTEQRDSAMYRCASSLTGGYTFGSGTRLTVV.